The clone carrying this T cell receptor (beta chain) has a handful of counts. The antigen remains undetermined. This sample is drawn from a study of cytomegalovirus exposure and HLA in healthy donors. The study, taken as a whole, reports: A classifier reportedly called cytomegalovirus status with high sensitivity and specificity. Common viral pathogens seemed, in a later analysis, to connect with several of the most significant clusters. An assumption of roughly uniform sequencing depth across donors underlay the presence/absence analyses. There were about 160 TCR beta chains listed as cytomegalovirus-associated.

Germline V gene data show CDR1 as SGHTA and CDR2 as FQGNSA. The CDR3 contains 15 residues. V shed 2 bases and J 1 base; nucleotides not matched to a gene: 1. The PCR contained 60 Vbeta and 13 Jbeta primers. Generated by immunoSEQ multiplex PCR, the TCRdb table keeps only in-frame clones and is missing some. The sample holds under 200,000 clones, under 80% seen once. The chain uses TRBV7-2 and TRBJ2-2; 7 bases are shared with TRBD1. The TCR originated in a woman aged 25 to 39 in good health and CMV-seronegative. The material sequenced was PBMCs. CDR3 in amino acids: CASSLPGGNTGELFF. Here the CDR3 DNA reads TGTGCCAGCAGCTTACCAGGGGGGAACACCGGGGAGCTGTTTTTT. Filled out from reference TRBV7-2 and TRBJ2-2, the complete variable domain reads GAGVSQSPSNKVTEKGKDVELRCDPISGHTALYWYRQSLGQGLEFLIYFQGNSAPDKSGLPSDRFSAERTGGSVSTLTIQRTQQEDSAVYLCASSLPGGNTGELFFGEGSRLTVL.